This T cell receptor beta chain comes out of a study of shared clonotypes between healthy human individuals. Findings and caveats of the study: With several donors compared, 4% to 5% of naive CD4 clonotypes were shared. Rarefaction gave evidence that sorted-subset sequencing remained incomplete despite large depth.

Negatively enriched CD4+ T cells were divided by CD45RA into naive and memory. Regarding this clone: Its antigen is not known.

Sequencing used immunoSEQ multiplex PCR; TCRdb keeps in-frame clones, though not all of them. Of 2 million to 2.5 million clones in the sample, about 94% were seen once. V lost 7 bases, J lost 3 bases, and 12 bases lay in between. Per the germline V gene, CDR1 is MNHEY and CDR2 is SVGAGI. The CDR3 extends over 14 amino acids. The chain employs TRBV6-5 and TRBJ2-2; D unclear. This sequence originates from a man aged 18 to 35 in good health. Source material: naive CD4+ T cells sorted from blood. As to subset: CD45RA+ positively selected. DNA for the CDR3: TGTGCCAGCACCACAACCTACGACACCGGGGAGCTGTTTTTT. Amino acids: CASTTTYDTGELFF.